The TCR beta chain under discussion was sequenced for a study of PD-L1 blockade in urothelial cancer. Whole-study context: Patients' atezolizumab regimen, 1,200 mg intravenously every 3 weeks, began in about 2014. Researchers found blood samples held a median of around 140,000 T cells. Blood analysis took place 3 weeks (second dose) and 6 weeks after treatment start.

Time point described: pretreatment peripheral blood. Synthetic spike-ins, TCR analog templates, were added into each PCR. Clones were sequenced by immunoSEQ multiplex PCR, and TCRdb holds only the in-frame ones, with some missing. The table shows around 68,000 clones, with 80% to 90% occurring only once. The CDR3 totals 13 residues. Trimming removed 10 bases at V and 5 bases at J, with 15 bases between. Germline CDR1 is LNHDA and CDR2 is SQIVND (reference sequence). V is TRBV19 and J is TRBJ1-5; maybe TRBD1 (6 bases). The input for sequencing was PBMCs, taken around atezolizumab (anti-PD-L1) treatment. This TCR came from a man aged 70-80 years with urothelial cancer. CDR3 amino acids: CATQQGGDQPQHF. The CDR3 DNA reads as TGTGCCACCCAGCAAGGGGGGGATCAGCCCCAGCATTTT.